This TCR beta chain is drawn from a study of regulatory T cells in long-lasting Graves disease. General study findings and limits: Newly diagnosed Graves' patients had higher TCR diversity than persistent ones.

This clonotype has just a few counts. As yet, its antigen is unknown. Combining iRepertoire HTBI primers with Arm-PCR of CDR3 regions, the authors built TCR beta libraries. In the authors' methods: Analysis of the samples identified under 80 TRBV and 14 TRBJ segments. A single record per CDR3 protein comes from TCRdb applying MiXCR to the multiplex PCR reads. These V and J calls derive from TCRdb rather than the authors' analysis. The table includes some 430,000 distinct CDR3 sequences, around a fifth detected once. As for time point: persistent/refractory GD, antithyroid drugs over 5 years with positive TRAb. The authors made the TCR library using RNA they extracted from PBMCs. An endocrinology unit in Xi'an, China, supplied the patients. CDR3 length equals 18 residues. The germline CDR1 and CDR2 sequences are SGHTA and FQGNSA. V gave up 1 base and J gave up 4 bases; unmatched junction bases: 13.

The chain uses TRBV7-2 and TRBJ2-7, with 10 positions matching TRBD2. Sequencing was performed on peripheral blood mononuclear cells (PBMCs), taken when the disease was refractory, from a patient treated with antithyroid drugs. The clonotype comes from a female donor with Graves disease. CDR3 coding DNA: TGTGCCAGCAGCTTAGAAGTAAGCGGGAGGGACCTACAATACGAGCAGTACTTC. This encodes CASSLEVSGRDLQYEQYF.